This TCR beta chain was sequenced for a study of identical twins. The CDR3 runs 15 residues. The trim removed 2 bases at V and 10 bases at J, leaving 8 bases unmatched. Germline CDR1 MNHEY, CDR2 SMNVEV (reference sequence). TCRdb re-analysed the 5' RACE reads in MiXCR, keeping a single row per CDR3 protein. Altogether 700,000 or so distinct CDR3 sequences are present, more than 6.5% being singletons, with the ten largest covering 0.75% to 1%. Only healthy Caucasians were enrolled as donors. Ten or more counts support this clonotype. The antigen is undetermined. Regarding the study as a whole: Invariant T cells like MAIT and iNKT could partly confound the zero-insertion analyses. In monozygotic twins, models underestimated the sharing of out-of-frame TCR alpha.

These data were likewise used in another study, on yellow fever vaccine responses in identical twins. That study adds: The authors reported partly convergent, partly personalized vaccine responses in identical twins.

The sample was PBMCs. The V call is TRBV27, the J call TRBJ2-1, with TRBD2 matching 10 bases. This receptor was obtained from a woman in her late teens or twenties in good health. The CDR3 DNA sequence: TGTGCCAGCAGTTTAAGTCTAGCGGGAGTGCTCGAGCAGTTCTTC. This gives the protein CASSLSLAGVLEQFF.